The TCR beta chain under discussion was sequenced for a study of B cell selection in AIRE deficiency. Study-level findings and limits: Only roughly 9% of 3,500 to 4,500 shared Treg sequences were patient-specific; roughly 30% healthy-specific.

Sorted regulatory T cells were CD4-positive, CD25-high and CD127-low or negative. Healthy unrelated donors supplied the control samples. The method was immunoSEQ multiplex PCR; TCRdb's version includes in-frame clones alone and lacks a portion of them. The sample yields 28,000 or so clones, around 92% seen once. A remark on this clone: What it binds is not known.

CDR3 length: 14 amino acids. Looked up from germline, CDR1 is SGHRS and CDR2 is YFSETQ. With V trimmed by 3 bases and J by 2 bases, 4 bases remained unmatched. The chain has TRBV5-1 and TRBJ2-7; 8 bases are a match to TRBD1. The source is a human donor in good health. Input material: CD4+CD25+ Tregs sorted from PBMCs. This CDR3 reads CASSYGQGPYEQYF. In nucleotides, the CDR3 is TGCGCCAGCAGCTACGGACAGGGTCCCTACGAGCAGTACTTC.